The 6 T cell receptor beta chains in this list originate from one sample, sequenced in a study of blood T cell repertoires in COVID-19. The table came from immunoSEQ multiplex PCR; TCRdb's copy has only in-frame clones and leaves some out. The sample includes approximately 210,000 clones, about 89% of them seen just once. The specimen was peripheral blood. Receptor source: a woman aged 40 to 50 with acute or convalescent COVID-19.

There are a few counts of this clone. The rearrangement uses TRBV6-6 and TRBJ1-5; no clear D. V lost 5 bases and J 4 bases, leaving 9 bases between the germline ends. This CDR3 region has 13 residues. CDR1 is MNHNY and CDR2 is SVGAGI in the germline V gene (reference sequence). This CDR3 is CASSTTANQPQHF. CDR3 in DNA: TGTGCCAGCAGTACCACAGCTAATCAGCCCCAGCATTTT.

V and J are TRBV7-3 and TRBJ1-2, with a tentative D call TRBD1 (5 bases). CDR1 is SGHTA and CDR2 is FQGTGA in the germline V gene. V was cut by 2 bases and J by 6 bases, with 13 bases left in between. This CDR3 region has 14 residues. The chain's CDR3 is CASSLGQGSDGYTF. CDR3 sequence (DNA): TGTGCCAGCAGCTTAGGGCAGGGCAGTGATGGCTACACCTTC.

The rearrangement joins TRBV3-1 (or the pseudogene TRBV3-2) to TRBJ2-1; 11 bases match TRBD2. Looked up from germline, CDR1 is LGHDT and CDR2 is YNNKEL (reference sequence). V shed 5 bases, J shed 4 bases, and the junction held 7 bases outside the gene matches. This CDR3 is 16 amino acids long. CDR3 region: CASSSLAGGYYNEQFF. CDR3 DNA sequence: TGTGCCAGCAGCTCCCTAGCGGGGGGTTATTACAATGAGCAGTTCTTC.

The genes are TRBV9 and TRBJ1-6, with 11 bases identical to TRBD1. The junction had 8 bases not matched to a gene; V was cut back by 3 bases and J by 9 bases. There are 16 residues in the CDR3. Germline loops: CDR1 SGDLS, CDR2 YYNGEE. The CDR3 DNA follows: TGTGCCAGCAGCGGATCGGGACAGGGGGTTGGTTCACCCCTCCACTTT. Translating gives CASSGSGQGVGSPLHF.

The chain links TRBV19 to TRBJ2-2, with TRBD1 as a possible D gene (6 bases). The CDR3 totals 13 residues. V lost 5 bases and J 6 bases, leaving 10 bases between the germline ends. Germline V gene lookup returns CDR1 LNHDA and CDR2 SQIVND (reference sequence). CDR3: CASSARTAGELFF. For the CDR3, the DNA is TGTGCCAGTAGTGCCCGGACAGCCGGGGAGCTGTTTTTT.

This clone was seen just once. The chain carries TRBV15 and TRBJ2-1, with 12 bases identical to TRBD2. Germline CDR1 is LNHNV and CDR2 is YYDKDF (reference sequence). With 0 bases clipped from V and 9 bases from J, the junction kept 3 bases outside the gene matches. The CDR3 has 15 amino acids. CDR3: CATSRDLAGGSEQFF. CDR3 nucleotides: TGTGCCACCAGCAGAGATCTAGCGGGGGGGTCTGAGCAGTTCTTC.